This T cell receptor (beta chain) was observed in a study of neurological immune-mediated disorders. TCRdb re-called the 5' RACE reads with MiXCR, one entry per CDR3 protein. This sample has more than 70,000 distinct CDR3 sequences, with about a tenth found just once. 2 million unsorted PBMCs were stored in RNAlater at -80 °C before RNA extraction. This clonotype showed up many times. V lost 5 bases and J lost 6; bases outside the gene matches: 10. The length of the CDR3 is 14 residues. Germline CDR1 WNHNN, CDR2 SYGVQD (reference sequence). The clonotype originates from a man aged 40-49 years in good health. Sequenced material: PBMCs. V and J are TRBV10-1 and TRBJ2-7; 7 bases fit TRBD1. CDR3 sequence reads: CASSSTGSPTEQYF. As DNA, the CDR3 is TGCGCCAGCAGTTCGACAGGGTCCCCTACCGAGCAGTACTTC.